The 21 T cell receptor beta chains presented below share a single source sample, sequenced in a study of human T cells and chemical hapten exposure. Time point of the sample: patch test 1, 2 weeks after DPC sensitization. Stated treatment: therapeutic diphenylcyclopropenone sensitization with weekly scalp DPC. TCRdb processed the RACE reads anew with MiXCR; each CDR3 protein has one entry. The table has about 360,000 distinct CDR3 sequences, 4.8% seen once; the top ten hold around 2.3%. Here the sequenced sample was whole blood, taken in connection with sensitization to the hapten diphenylcyclopropenone (DPC). These receptors all stem from a woman aged 50 to 60 with alopecia areata. Some clones in this sample may be carry-over from other donors' samples.

This clonotype has a count of ten or more. The gene calls are TRBV29-1 and TRBJ1-5; 7 bases agree with TRBD1. After removal of 4 bases from V and 7 bases from J, the junction contained 7 bases not matched to a gene. Germline-derived CDR1 and CDR2 are SQVTM and ANQGSEA. This CDR3 region has 13 residues. The CDR3 spells CSVVGTDGQPQHF. CDR3 nucleotides: TGCAGCGTTGTTGGGACAGACGGACAGCCCCAGCATTTT.

This clonotype showed up many times. V and J are TRBV5-4 and TRBJ2-5, with a tentative D call TRBD1 (5 bases). The V end lost 0 bases, the J end lost 4 bases, and 13 bases lay between the germline ends. Per germline, CDR1 SGHNT and CDR2 YYREEE (reference sequence). CDR3 length equals 15 residues. In DNA form, the CDR3 reads TGTGCCAGCAGCTTGGAAGGGGTCTTGGCAGAGACCCAGTACTTC. This gives the protein CASSLEGVLAETQYF.

This clonotype occurred many times. V gene TRBV7-2 combines with J gene TRBJ1-5, with D possibly being TRBD1 (6 bases). Trimming left V 4 bases short and J 7 bases short, with 14 bases between. Germline V gives CDR1 SGHTA, CDR2 FQGNSA. This CDR3 contains 14 residues. CDR3 nucleotide sequence: TGTGCCAGCAGCTCAGGTCAGGGGCAACAGCCCCAGCATTTT. Residues: CASSSGQGQQPQHF.

This clonotype showed up just a few times. The chain employs TRBV30 and TRBJ2-5, with D maybe TRBD2 (6 bases). Germline-derived CDR1 and CDR2 are GTSNPN and SVGIG (reference sequence). This CDR3 has 15 residues. Trimming took 0 bases from V and 1 from J, leaving 12 bases between them. CDR3 in amino acids: CAWSVRGSLQETQYF. The DNA of the CDR3 is TGTGCCTGGAGTGTACGGGGGTCACTCCAAGAGACCCAGTACTTC.

V gene TRBV19 combines with J gene TRBJ2-7; tentatively, D is TRBD1 or TRBD2 (5 bases each). Germline-derived CDR1 and CDR2 are LNHDA and SQIVND (reference sequence). This CDR3 is built from 13 residues. V dropped 3 bases and J dropped 5 bases, with 11 bases sitting between them. The DNA for the CDR3 is TGTGCCAGTAGTATGTCTGGGACCAACGAGCAGTACTTC. Amino acids: CASSMSGTNEQYF.

This clonotype has just a few counts. The chain employs TRBV6-5 and TRBJ1-2; D not resolved. CDR1 and CDR2 from the germline V gene are MNHEY and SVGAGI. The CDR3 sequence is 14 residues long. V gave up 2 bases and J gave up 5 bases, with 12 bases separating them. The DNA of the CDR3 is TGTGCCAGCAGTTACCGGACGGCCGCGTATGGCTACACCTTC. Translated, it gives CASSYRTAAYGYTF.

Many counts were recorded for this clonotype. This chain connects TRBV7-9 to TRBJ2-7; 8 bases align to TRBD2. Germline-derived CDR1 and CDR2 are SEHNR and FQNEAQ (reference sequence). The V gene end was trimmed by 3 bases and the J gene end by 4 bases; junction bases not matched to a gene: 2. This CDR3 is built from 13 residues. The CDR3 sequence: CASSFSGVYEQYF. In DNA, the CDR3 is TGTGCCAGCAGCTTTAGCGGGGTTTACGAGCAGTACTTC.

This clonotype appeared many times. The chain employs TRBV12-3 or TRBV12-4 and TRBJ2-1; TRBD2 matches at 11 bases. After removal of 4 bases from V and 7 bases from J, the junction contained 6 bases not matched to a gene. The CDR3 contains 15 residues. CDR3 nucleotide sequence: TGTGCCAGCAGTTCCACTAGCGGGGGATTGAATGAGCAGTTCTTC. Protein product: CASSSTSGGLNEQFF.

The rearrangement uses TRBV29-1 and TRBJ2-7; TRBD2 matches 7 bases. Germline-derived CDR1 and CDR2 are SQVTM and ANQGSEA. V shed 6 bases, J shed 4 bases, and the junction held 3 bases outside the gene matches. The CDR3 consists of 11 residues. The CDR3 protein is CSVSGNYEQYF. The CDR3 coding sequence is TGCAGCGTGAGCGGGAATTACGAGCAGTACTTC.

V usage is TRBV25-1 and J usage is TRBJ2-7; D remains ambiguous. V lost 4 bases and J 0 bases, leaving 10 bases between the germline ends. Germline V gene sequence: CDR1 MGHDK, CDR2 SYGVNS. The CDR3 has 14 residues. DNA of the CDR3: TGTGCCAGCAGTGGCCGATCGAGCTCCTACGAGCAGTACTTC. Protein: CASSGRSSSYEQYF.

The chain joins TRBV6-2 or TRBV6-3 to TRBJ2-1, with 9 bases identical to TRBD1. The germline V gene has CDR1 MNHEY and CDR2 SVGEGT. V lost 0 bases and J lost 6; bases outside the gene matches: 6. The length of the CDR3 is 16 residues. The CDR3 region is CASSYSWGTGFNEQFF. DNA for the CDR3: TGTGCCAGCAGTTACTCGTGGGGGACAGGGTTCAATGAGCAGTTCTTC.

This clonotype was seen only a few times. The CDR3 coding sequence is TGTGCCAGCAGTGGAATGGACGACAGGCCTGGAAACACCATATATTTT. Residues: CASSGMDDRPGNTIYF. The chain recombines TRBV2 with TRBJ1-3; possibly TRBD1 for D (6 bases). Per the germline V gene, CDR1 is SNHLY and CDR2 is FYNNEI. The ends were cut back, 4 bases at V and 2 bases at J, with 15 bases in the middle. This CDR3 is built from 16 residues.

This clonotype was seen many times. The chain uses TRBV14 and TRBJ1-6, with 12 positions matching TRBD1. Per the germline V gene, CDR1 is SGHDN and CDR2 is FVKESK. The CDR3 contains 16 residues. The ends lost 1 base at V and 9 bases at J; junction bases unmatched: 4. Here the CDR3 reads CASSQVGQGASSPLHF. CDR3 in DNA: TGTGCCAGCAGCCAAGTGGGACAGGGGGCTTCTTCACCCCTCCACTTT. Full variable domain (missing parts from reference TRBV14 and TRBJ1-6): EAGVTQFPSHSVIEKGQTVTLRCDPISGHDNLYWYRRVMGKEIKFLLHFVKESKQDESGMPNNRFLAERTGGTYSTLKVQPAELEDSGVYFCASSQVGQGASSPLHFGNGTRLTVT.

This clonotype has at least ten counts. The gene calls are TRBV6-2 or TRBV6-3 and TRBJ1-1; 8 bases match TRBD1. Trimming at V came to 4 bases and at J to 1 base, leaving 5 bases not matched to a gene. Germline lookup yields CDR1 MNHEY and CDR2 SVGEGT. CDR3 length: 15 amino acids. CDR3 sequence (DNA): TGTGCCAGCAGTTTTCCAGGGGGCGCGAACACTGAAGCTTTCTTT. The encoded protein is CASSFPGGANTEAFF.

This rearrangement joins TRBV6-5 to TRBJ2-7; D gene ambiguous. V lost 6 bases and J 9 bases, leaving 18 bases between the germline ends. The CDR3 is made up of 13 amino acids. CDR1 and CDR2 from the germline V gene are MNHEY and SVGAGI. CDR3 sequence (DNA): TGTGCCAGCAGCCAACTAAGGTTTAAGGGGCAGTACTTC. This codes for CASSQLRFKGQYF.

This clonotype was picked up many times. The chain has TRBV28 and TRBJ2-7; 11 nucleotides agree with TRBD2. V lost 2 bases and J lost 5; bases outside the gene matches: 14. This CDR3 has 18 amino acids. From germline, CDR1 is MDHEN and CDR2 SYDVKM. The CDR3 bases are TGTGCCAGCAGTTTAACCGCAGGGCCTCCGGGACTAGCGGACGAGCAGTACTTC. Translated: CASSLTAGPPGLADEQYF.

This clonotype was recorded many times. The gene calls are TRBV5-4 and TRBJ2-2; maybe TRBD2 (6 bases). The V gene's germline CDR1 is SGHNT and CDR2 YYREEE (reference sequence). The V and J ends lost 0 bases and 3 bases respectively, with 9 bases between them. This CDR3 contains 15 residues. In nucleotides, the CDR3 is TGTGCCAGCAGCTTGGGGGCTAGCGACACCGGGGAGCTGTTTTTT. Translation: CASSLGASDTGELFF.

This clonotype was observed many times. The chain combines TRBV2 with TRBJ1-1, with TRBD1 matching over 7 bases. Trimming at V came to 4 bases and at J to 10 bases, leaving 9 bases not matched to a gene. Per the germline V gene, CDR1 is SNHLY and CDR2 is FYNNEI. This CDR3 is built from 13 residues. The CDR3 DNA sequence: TGTGCCAGCAGTGTAAGGGACAGCTCACGAGCTTTCTTT. Translated, it gives CASSVRDSSRAFF.

The V and J genes are TRBV6-1 and TRBJ1-5; tentative D call: TRBD1 (6 bases). Trimming removed 7 bases at V and 3 bases at J, with 16 bases between. The CDR3 consists of 15 residues. CDR1 MNHNS and CDR2 SASEGT come from the germline V gene. The DNA of the CDR3 is TGTGCCAGCACTCCCGAGGGGGGCCACAATCAGCCCCAGCATTTT. Its translation: CASTPEGGHNQPQHF.

This clonotype was observed a handful of times. The V and J genes are TRBV3-1 and TRBJ2-2; 9 positions agree with TRBD2. In germline, CDR1 is LGHDT, CDR2 YNNKEL (reference sequence). V lost 5 bases, J lost 0 bases, and 13 bases stayed unmatched. CDR3 length equals 19 residues. The chain's CDR3 is CASSVRSLAGFANTGELFF. Here the CDR3 DNA reads TGTGCCAGCAGCGTCAGGTCTCTAGCGGGGTTCGCGAACACCGGGGAGCTGTTTTTT.

The chain uses TRBV20-1 and TRBJ1-4; weak D call: TRBD1 (5 bases). Germline CDR1 reads DFQATT; CDR2 reads SNEGSKA (reference sequence). The CDR3 loop spans 14 amino acids. Trimming removed 1 base at V and 4 bases at J, with 10 bases between. The CDR3 reads CSARVGADNEKLFF. The CDR3 DNA is TGCAGTGCTAGAGTAGGGGCCGATAATGAAAAACTGTTTTTT.